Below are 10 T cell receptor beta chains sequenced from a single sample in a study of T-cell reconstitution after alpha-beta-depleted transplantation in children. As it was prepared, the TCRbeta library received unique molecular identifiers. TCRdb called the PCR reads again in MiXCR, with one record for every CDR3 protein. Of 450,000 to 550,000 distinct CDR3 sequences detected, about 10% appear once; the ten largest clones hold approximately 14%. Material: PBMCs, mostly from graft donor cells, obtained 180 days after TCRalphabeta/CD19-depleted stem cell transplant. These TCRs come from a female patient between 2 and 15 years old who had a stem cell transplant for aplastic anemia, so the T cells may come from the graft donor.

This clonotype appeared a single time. The CDR3 DNA sequence: TGCGCCAGCAGCCAAGATCGGCAGGGGGATATCACCGGGGAGCTGTTTTTT. Translated: CASSQDRQGDITGELFF. J is TRBJ2-2 and V is TRBV4-3; TRBD1 aligns across 7 bases. V dropped 0 bases and J dropped 4; count of bases not matched to a gene: 8. The CDR3 has 17 amino acids. CDR1 is LGHNA, CDR2 YSLEER, per germline.

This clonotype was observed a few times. The CDR3 sequence: CASSSGQTSGRAAYF. The DNA for the CDR3 is TGTGCCAGCAGTTCCGGCCAGACTAGCGGGAGGGCCGCGTATTTT. The chain recombines TRBV6-5 with TRBJ2-3; 14 nucleotides agree with TRBD2. With 4 bases clipped from V and 14 bases from J, the junction kept 11 bases outside the gene matches. CDR1 MNHEY and CDR2 SVGAGI come from the germline V gene. CDR3 length: 15 amino acids.

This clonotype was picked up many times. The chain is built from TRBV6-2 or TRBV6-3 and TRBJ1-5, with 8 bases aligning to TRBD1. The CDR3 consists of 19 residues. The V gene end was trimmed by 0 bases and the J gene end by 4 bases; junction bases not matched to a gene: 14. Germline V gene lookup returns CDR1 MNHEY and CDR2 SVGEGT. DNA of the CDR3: TGTGCCAGCAGTTACTCGACAGGGGCCAAACCAAATCCGAATCAGCCCCAGCATTTT. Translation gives CASSYSTGAKPNPNQPQHF.

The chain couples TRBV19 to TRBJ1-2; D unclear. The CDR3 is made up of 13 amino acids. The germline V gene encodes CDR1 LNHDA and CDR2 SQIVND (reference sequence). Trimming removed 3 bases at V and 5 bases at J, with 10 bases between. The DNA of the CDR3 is TGTGCCAGTAGTATTGCCGGAAAATATGGCTACACCTTC. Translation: CASSIAGKYGYTF.

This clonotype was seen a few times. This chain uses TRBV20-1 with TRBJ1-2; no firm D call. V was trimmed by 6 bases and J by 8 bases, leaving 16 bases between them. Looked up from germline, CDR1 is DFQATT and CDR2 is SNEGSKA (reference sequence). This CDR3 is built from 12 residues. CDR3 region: CSAHSWERGYTF. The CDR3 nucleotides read TGCAGTGCCCATTCTTGGGAACGGGGCTACACCTTC.

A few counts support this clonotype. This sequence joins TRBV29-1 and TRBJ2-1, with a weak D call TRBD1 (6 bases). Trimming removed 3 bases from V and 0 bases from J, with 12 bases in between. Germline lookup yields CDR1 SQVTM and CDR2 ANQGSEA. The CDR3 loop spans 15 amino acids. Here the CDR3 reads CSVDTTGLSYNEQFF. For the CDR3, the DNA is TGCAGCGTTGATACTACAGGGCTCTCCTACAATGAGCAGTTCTTC.

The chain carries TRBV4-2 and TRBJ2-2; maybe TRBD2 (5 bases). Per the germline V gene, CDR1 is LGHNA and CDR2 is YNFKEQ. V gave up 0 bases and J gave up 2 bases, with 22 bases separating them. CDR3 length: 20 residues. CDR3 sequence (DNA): TGTGCCAGCAGCCAAGATTCGATATTTCTAGGACTGCTTAACACCGGGGAGCTGTTTTTT. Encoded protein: CASSQDSIFLGLLNTGELFF.

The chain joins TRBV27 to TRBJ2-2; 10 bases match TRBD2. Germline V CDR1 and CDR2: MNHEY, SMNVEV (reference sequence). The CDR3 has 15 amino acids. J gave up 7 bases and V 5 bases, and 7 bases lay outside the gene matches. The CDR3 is CASSPLAGAVGELFF. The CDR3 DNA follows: TGTGCCAGCAGTCCCCTAGCGGGAGCGGTCGGGGAGCTGTTTTTT.

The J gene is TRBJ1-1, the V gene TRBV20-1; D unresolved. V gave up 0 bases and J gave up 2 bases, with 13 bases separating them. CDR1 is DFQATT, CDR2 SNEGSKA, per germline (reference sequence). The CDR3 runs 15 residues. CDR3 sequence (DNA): TGCAGTGCTAGAGATTTGGGCAGTATCAACACTGAAGCTTTCTTT. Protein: CSARDLGSINTEAFF.

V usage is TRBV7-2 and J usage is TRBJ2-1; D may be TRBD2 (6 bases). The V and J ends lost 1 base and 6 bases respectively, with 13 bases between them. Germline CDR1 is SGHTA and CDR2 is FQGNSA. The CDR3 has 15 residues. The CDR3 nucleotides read TGTGCCAGCAGCTTAGGTCCTGGAGGGGCCAATGAGCAGTTCTTC. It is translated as CASSLGPGGANEQFF.